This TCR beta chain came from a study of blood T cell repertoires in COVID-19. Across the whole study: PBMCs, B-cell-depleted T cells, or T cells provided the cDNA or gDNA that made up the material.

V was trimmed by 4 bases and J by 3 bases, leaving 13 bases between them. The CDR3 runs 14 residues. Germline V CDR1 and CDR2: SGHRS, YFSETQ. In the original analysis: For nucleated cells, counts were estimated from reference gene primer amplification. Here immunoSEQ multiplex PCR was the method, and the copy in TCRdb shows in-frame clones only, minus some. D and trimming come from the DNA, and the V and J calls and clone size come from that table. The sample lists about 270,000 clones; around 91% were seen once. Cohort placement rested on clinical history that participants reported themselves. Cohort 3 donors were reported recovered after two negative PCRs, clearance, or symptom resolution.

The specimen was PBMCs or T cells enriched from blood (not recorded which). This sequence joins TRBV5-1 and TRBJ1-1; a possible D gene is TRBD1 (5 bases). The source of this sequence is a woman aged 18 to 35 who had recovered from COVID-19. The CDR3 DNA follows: TGCGCCAGCAGCACCGACAGAGATTACACTGAAGCTTTCTTT. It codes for CASSTDRDYTEAFF.